These T cell receptor beta chains were read from a single sample in a study of cytomegalovirus exposure and HLA in healthy donors. Profiled with immunoSEQ multiplex PCR; TCRdb holds only in-frame clones, not every one. The sample lists under 200,000 clones, about 72% occurring once. Source material: PBMCs. All receptors derive from a man under 40 in good health and CMV-seropositive. CDR3s leave out the opening cysteine and the closing phenylalanine or tryptophan.

>TRBJ1-3|TRBV9
ASSEGTGADGNTIY
>TRBJ1-6|TRBV5-1
ASSPRTESNSPLH
>TRBJ2-7|TRBV6-5
ASSRDLSGEQY
>TRBJ2-5|TRBV7-6
ASSLEQETQY
>TRBJ1-5|TRBV10-3
AISVDRGQLSNQPQH
>TRBJ1-4|TRBV7-6
ASSLRQGGNEKLF
>TRBJ2-7|TRBV27
ASSFQGSSYEQY
>TRBJ2-2|TRBV6-5
ASRNRAELF
>TRBJ1-6|TRBV6-1
ASSEALTGASNSPLH
>TRBJ2-2|TRBV6-5
ASNLAGYSTGELF
>TRBJ2-2|TRBV15
ATSRAPGGNTGELF
>TRBJ2-7|TRBV30
AWSPPGGYYEQY
>TRBJ2-5|TRBV30
AWSQGRGETQY
>TRBJ1-6|TRBV7-9
ASFSGTGKGSSYNSPLH
>TRBJ2-7|TRBV7-2
ASSLGQGPSYEQY
>TRBJ2-2|TRBV28
ASNQQQGATGELF
>TRBJ2-2|TRBV4-1
ASSHGQGSGELF
>TRBJ1-1|TRBV6-5
ASSLSRGETEAF
>TRBJ2-3|TRBV5-1
ASRLAGSTDTQY
>TRBJ2-5|TRBV6-5
ASSSRQGRETQY
>TRBJ2-7|TRBV28
ASSLGGYPYEQY
>TRBJ1-3|TRBV6-6
ASRLTGGSGNTIY
>TRBJ1-1|TRBV5-6
ASSWRIQIMNTEAF
>TRBJ1-1|TRBV29-1
SVRDRGDTEAF
>TRBJ2-7|TRBV28
ASRGQGTDYEQY
>TRBJ2-7|TRBV28
ASSVTGLEQY
>TRBJ2-2|TRBV5-1
ASSLGQGSGELF
>TRBJ1-4|TRBV2
ASIDRAERKLF
>TRBJ2-2|TRBV5-4
ASSLTSGELF
>TRBJ2-6|TRBV5-6
ASSFGTGGSGANVLT
>TRBJ2-7|TRBV7-2
ASRSAGVHEQY
>TRBJ2-7|TRBV18
ASSPPPSNSEQY
>TRBJ2-3|TRBV5-1
ASSSLIADTQY
>TRBJ2-1|TRBV11-3
ASSSGTSGVDEQF
>TRBJ2-7|TRBV6-1
ASNQGTSYEQY
>TRBJ1-5|TRBV19
ASSIPTGNNQPQH
>TRBJ2-2|TRBV4-1
ASSLGVPTGELF
>TRBJ1-1|TRBV5-1
ASTVGRGPYTEAF
>TRBJ2-1|TRBV27
ASRGGSVFYNEQF
>TRBJ2-5|TRBV9
ASSVGTGGFETQY
>TRBJ1-2|TRBV7-2
ASSMTGYGYT